This T cell receptor beta chain was retrieved from a study of cytomegalovirus exposure and HLA in healthy donors. Looking at the study overall: Researchers found that about 84% of almost 400 genotyped donors fell within the Caucasian-associated ancestry cluster. The study's findings and limits: The authors later found most CMV-associated TCR beta chains appeared HLA-restricted. In a later analysis, several top co-occurrence clusters appeared linked to parvovirus B19, influenza, CMV and Epstein-Barr virus.

Germline trimming cut 4 bases from V and 0 bases from J; bases unmatched to any gene: 7. CDR1 and CDR2 from the germline V gene are SGHRS and YFSETQ. The CDR3 totals 16 residues. PCR used 60 Vbeta primers and 13 Jbeta primers. Original handling: The authors later counted 70 million to 85 million unique TCR beta chains, roughly 10 million of them shared. Sequencing used immunoSEQ multiplex PCR; TCRdb keeps in-frame clones, though not all of them. For V, J and clone size, that table is used; D and trimming come from the DNA. Of approximately 140,000 clones detected, about 83% appear once; the ten largest clones hold 0.95% to 1.5%. Points on this clone: Its specificity is unknown.

Material for sequencing was PBMCs. This chain uses TRBV5-1 with TRBJ1-1; 9 bases align to TRBD1. The sequence was obtained from a girl aged 2-9 years in good health and CMV-seronegative. The CDR3 region is CASSLRQGDVNTEAFF. CDR3 in DNA: TGCGCCAGCAGCCTTAGACAGGGGGACGTGAACACTGAAGCTTTCTTT.